This T cell receptor (beta chain) was sequenced for a study of T cell changes during pregnancy in multiple sclerosis. The CDR3 sequence is 15 residues long. CDR1 is SGHRS and CDR2 is YFSETQ in the germline V gene. V shed 4 bases, J shed 3 bases, and the junction held 2 bases outside the gene matches. Here immunoSEQ multiplex PCR was the method, and the copy in TCRdb shows in-frame clones only, minus some. The repertoire holds some 69,000 clones, with more than 80% as singletons. The clonotype comes from a female donor in good health, enrolled as a control in a pregnancy study. The chain combines TRBV5-1 with TRBJ2-1; 12 bases fit TRBD2. Sequences were derived from peripheral blood, sampled in the second trimester of pregnancy. The CDR3 reads CASSILAGGYNEQFF. CDR3 DNA sequence: TGCGCCAGCAGCATACTAGCGGGGGGCTACAATGAGCAGTTCTTC.